Below, 26 T cell receptor beta chains from the same sample are listed, as sequenced in a study of blood T cell repertoires in COVID-19 (dated by TCRdb to about 2020). Libraries were made using the immunoSEQ multiplex PCR assay. Sourced from immuneACCESS, this table was stored by TCRdb with only in-frame sequences that have V and J called. A share of the clones is absent; for the studies checked, an unresolved V gene accounts for under half, and the remainder has no known explanation. In all, the sample holds about 240,000 clones, and 83% of those were seen once. The top ten clones comprise about 3.6% of the sample. The sequencing input was PBMCs or T cells enriched from blood (not recorded which). Receptors originate from a woman in her thirties or forties who had been exposed to COVID-19.

Here the CDR3 DNA reads TGCGCCAGCAGTCAGCGGGAGTCTGGGGCCAACGTCCTGACTTTC. Translation gives CASSQRESGANVLTF. The V and J genes are TRBV4-3 and TRBJ2-6, with TRBD2 identical over 8 bases. The CDR3 extends over 15 amino acids. V lost 6 bases to trimming and J lost 1 base; unmatched junction nucleotides: 2. CDR1 LGHNA and CDR2 YSLEER come from the germline V gene.

This chain connects TRBV6-5 to TRBJ2-2, with a tentative D call TRBD1 (6 bases). The CDR3 spans 15 residues. Per germline, CDR1 MNHEY and CDR2 SVGAGI. Trimming stripped 2 bases from V and 7 bases from J, with 14 bases between. The CDR3 nucleotides read TGTGCCAGCAGTTACGAGGACAGTACAATCGGGGAGCTGTTTTTT. Translation gives CASSYEDSTIGELFF.

This chain links TRBV7-9 with TRBJ2-4, with TRBD2 matching over 7 bases. CDR1 is SEHNR, CDR2 FQNEAQ, per germline (reference sequence). This CDR3 has 15 residues. V gave up 4 bases and J gave up 5 bases; unmatched junction bases: 8. CDR3 in DNA: TGTGCCAGCAGCTCTTCGCAGCGGGGTGAAAACATTCAGTACTTC. Residues: CASSSSQRGENIQYF. The full variable domain, with the rest looked up from reference TRBV7-9 and TRBJ2-4, is DTGVSQNPRHKITKRGQNVTFRCDPISEHNRLYWYRQTLGQGPEFLTYFQNEAQLEKSRLLSDRFSAERPKGSFSTLEIQRTEQGDSAMYLCASSSSQRGENIQYFGAGTRLSVL.

CDR3 amino acids: CASSATGDLGNEQFF. The CDR3 DNA sequence: TGTGCCAGCAGCGCCACAGGGGACTTGGGCAATGAGCAGTTCTTC. The rearrangement joins TRBV5-4 to TRBJ2-1; a weak D match, TRBD1 (7 bases). Germline CDR1 SGHNT, CDR2 YYREEE (reference sequence). Trimming left V 4 bases short and J 6 bases short, with 17 bases between. The CDR3 covers 15 residues. The complete variable domain, with remaining parts taken from reference TRBV5-4 and TRBJ2-1, reads ETGVTQSPTHLIKTRGQQVTLRCSSQSGHNTVSWYQQALGQGPQFIFQYYREEENGRGNFPPRFSGLQFPNYSSELNVNALELDDSALYLCASSATGDLGNEQFFGPGTRLTVL.

This clone was observed a few times. This chain uses TRBV4-3 with TRBJ2-7, with D maybe TRBD1 (5 bases). The CDR3 sequence is 17 residues long. V gave up 5 bases and J gave up 4 bases, with 24 bases separating them. Germline V lookup: CDR1 LGHNA, CDR2 YSLEER. The CDR3 sequence is CASSYLPSGPASYEQYF. CDR3 coding DNA: TGCGCCAGCAGCTACCTCCCCTCAGGGCCGGCTTCTTACGAGCAGTACTTC.

The rearrangement joins TRBV10-1 to TRBJ1-2; 7 bases match TRBD1. The CDR3 covers 18 residues. The J segment lost 4 bases and the V segment lost 2 bases, leaving 16 bases of the junction unmatched. Germline V gives CDR1 WNHNN, CDR2 SYGVQD (reference sequence). Here the CDR3 reads CASSEDETGIPHLYGYTF. The CDR3, as DNA: TGCGCCAGCAGTGAGGATGAGACAGGGATCCCTCATCTCTATGGCTACACCTTC.

This sequence joins TRBV5-4 and TRBJ2-2; 7 positions agree with TRBD1. In germline, CDR1 is SGHNT, CDR2 YYREEE (reference sequence). V was pared by 0 bases and J by 7 bases, with 9 bases of the junction left unmatched. The CDR3 covers 16 residues. The CDR3 sequence is CASSLAGTVPGGELFF. Here the CDR3 DNA reads TGTGCCAGCAGCTTGGCCGGGACAGTCCCAGGCGGGGAGCTGTTTTTT. Using reference TRBV5-4 and TRBJ2-2 for the parts outside the CDR3, the full variable domain is ETGVTQSPTHLIKTRGQQVTLRCSSQSGHNTVSWYQQALGQGPQFIFQYYREEENGRGNFPPRFSGLQFPNYSSELNVNALELDDSALYLCASSLAGTVPGGELFFGEGSRLTVL.

The chain recombines TRBV6-6 with TRBJ2-5, with TRBD1 matching over 9 bases. Losses at the gene ends were 2 bases for V and 1 base for J; bases not matched to a gene: 2. Germline assignment: CDR1 MNHNY and CDR2 SVGAGI (reference sequence). The CDR3 totals 15 residues. CDR3 nucleotides: TGTGCCAGCAGTTACGACAGGGGGAGCCAAGAGACCCAGTACTTC. Encoded protein: CASSYDRGSQETQYF.

The chain is built from TRBV12-3 or TRBV12-4 and TRBJ1-1, with 7 bases matching TRBD1. CDR3 size: 13 residues. Trimming took 6 bases from V and 4 from J; bases not matched to a gene: 5. CDR3 region: CASSLAGGTEAFF. The CDR3, as DNA: TGTGCCAGCAGCCTGGCAGGGGGCACTGAAGCTTTCTTT.

The chain is built from TRBV5-1 and TRBJ1-2; 9 bases are shared with TRBD1. Germline loops: CDR1 SGHRS, CDR2 YFSETQ. CDR3 length equals 16 residues. The junction had 9 bases not matched to a gene; V was cut back by 4 bases and J by 2 bases. The CDR3 protein is CASSQNTGGANYGYTF. The CDR3 coding sequence is TGCGCCAGCAGCCAAAACACAGGGGGCGCAAACTATGGCTACACCTTC.

This chain connects TRBV2 to TRBJ2-4; the D gene is possibly TRBD2 (6 bases). Looked up from germline, CDR1 is SNHLY and CDR2 is FYNNEI. The CDR3 is made up of 12 amino acids. With 6 bases removed from V and 4 bases from J, the gap between germline ends came to 7 bases. CDR3 coding DNA: TGTGCCAGCAGCGGGGGTAAAAACATTCAGTACTTC. Translation gives CASSGGKNIQYF.

This clone showed up just once. This chain joins TRBV7-2 and TRBJ2-5; 8 nucleotides agree with TRBD1. V trimming: 5 bases; J trimming: 1 base; junction bases outside the gene matches: 3. The germline CDR1 and CDR2 sequences are SGHTA and FQGNSA. This CDR3 is built from 14 residues. This chain's CDR3 is CASSRDRTQETQYF. The CDR3 region has the DNA TGTGCCAGCAGCCGGGACAGGACCCAAGAGACCCAGTACTTC.

The chain uses TRBV30 and TRBJ1-2; D may be TRBD1 (6 bases). This CDR3 comprises 12 residues. With 8 bases removed from V and 11 bases from J, the gap between germline ends came to 21 bases. Per the germline V gene, CDR1 is GTSNPN and CDR2 is SVGIG (reference sequence). Here the CDR3 reads CAGRGRSTGYTF. Written as DNA, the CDR3 is TGTGCCGGGCGGGGGCGCAGTACGGGATACACCTTC.

The chain employs TRBV29-1 and TRBJ2-1; weak D call: TRBD2 (5 bases). This CDR3 has 14 residues. Trimming removed 3 bases from V and 8 bases from J, with 17 bases in between. Germline V CDR1 and CDR2: SQVTM, ANQGSEA. The CDR3, as DNA: TGCAGCGTTGATGGAAAGGCTAGCCTGGATGAGCAGTTCTTC. Translation: CSVDGKASLDEQFF.

The rearrangement links TRBV7-9 to TRBJ1-1; TRBD1 matches 7 bases. The CDR3 sequence is 16 residues long. The junction had 8 bases not matched to a gene; V was cut back by 4 bases and J by 0 bases. CDR1 and CDR2 from the germline V gene are SEHNR and FQNEAQ (reference sequence). CDR3 in amino acids: CASSSRQGGMNTEAFF. CDR3 nucleotide sequence: TGTGCCAGCAGCTCAAGACAGGGAGGCATGAACACTGAAGCTTTCTTT.

This chain joins TRBV18 and TRBJ1-4; D is possibly TRBD1 (5 bases). Deletions cut 3 bases from V and 2 bases from J, with 10 bases between. This CDR3 has 15 residues. CDR1 and CDR2 from the germline V gene are KGHSH and LQKENI. CDR3 protein: CASSPIKGTNEKLFF. The CDR3, as DNA: TGTGCCAGCTCACCGATCAAGGGGACTAATGAAAAACTGTTTTTT.

The rearrangement joins TRBV5-1 to TRBJ2-1, with a weak D call TRBD1 (5 bases). The CDR3 is 14 residues long. In germline, CDR1 is SGHRS, CDR2 YFSETQ. V shed 0 bases and J shed 2 bases, with 6 bases lying between them. CDR3 sequence (DNA): TGCGCCAGCAGCTTGGGACAGACCTACAATGAGCAGTTCTTC. Its protein is CASSLGQTYNEQFF.

This clone turned up a few times. The rearrangement links TRBV4-1 to TRBJ1-5, with 7 positions matching TRBD1. Germline CDR1 MGHRA, CDR2 YSYEKL. The CDR3 sequence is 16 residues long. With V trimmed by 0 bases and J by 3 bases, 5 bases remained unmatched. The CDR3 bases are TGCGCCAGCAGCCAAGAAGGGACAGCCGACAATCAGCCCCAGCATTTT. Protein: CASSQEGTADNQPQHF.

V is TRBV5-6 and J is TRBJ1-1; the D gene is possibly TRBD1 (6 bases). Germline CDR1 is SGHDT and CDR2 is YYEEEE. This CDR3 has 16 amino acids. Trimming cost V 6 bases and J 1 base, with 19 bases left between them. The CDR3: CASTLPGLGANTEAFF. The CDR3 nucleotides are TGTGCCAGCACATTACCAGGCCTGGGGGCGAACACTGAAGCTTTCTTT. The variable domain in full, completed from reference TRBV5-6 and TRBJ1-1, reads DAGVTQSPTHLIKTRGQQVTLRCSPKSGHDTVSWYQQALGQGPQFIFQYYEEEERQRGNFPDRFSGHQFPNYSSELNVNALLLGDSALYLCASTLPGLGANTEAFFGQGTRLTVV.

V gene TRBV7-9 combines with J gene TRBJ2-2; 7 nucleotides line up with TRBD1. The germline V gene has CDR1 SEHNR and CDR2 FQNEAQ (reference sequence). The junction had 15 bases not matched to a gene; V was cut back by 5 bases and J by 3 bases. This CDR3 is built from 18 residues. The CDR3 region is CASSIKDRPQGDTGELFF. The DNA of the CDR3 is TGTGCCAGCAGCATAAAGGACAGGCCCCAAGGCGACACCGGGGAGCTGTTTTTT.

In this sample, this clone turned up a few times. The chain couples TRBV7-9 to TRBJ1-1; D is uncertain. The ends were cut back, 5 bases at V and 1 base at J, with 8 bases in the middle. CDR1 is SEHNR and CDR2 is FQNEAQ in the germline V gene (reference sequence). This CDR3 is built from 13 residues. CDR3 nucleotides: TGTGCCAGCAGCCACGGAGCGAACACTGAAGCTTTCTTT. Protein product: CASSHGANTEAFF.

This sequence joins TRBV3-1 (or the pseudogene TRBV3-2) and TRBJ1-4, with 7 bases lining up with TRBD1. The CDR3 contains 14 residues. From germline, CDR1 is LGHDT and CDR2 YNNKEL (reference sequence). After removal of 5 bases from V and 7 bases from J, the junction contained 7 bases not matched to a gene. The CDR3 loop is CASSNRGNSEKLFF. The CDR3 nucleotides read TGTGCCAGCAGCAACAGGGGAAATTCTGAAAAACTGTTTTTT.

The chain is built from TRBV9 and TRBJ2-4; 11 bases are shared with TRBD2. The CDR3 totals 17 residues. The germline V gene has CDR1 SGDLS and CDR2 YYNGEE. V lost 0 bases and J lost 0; bases outside the gene matches: 2. The CDR3 region has the DNA TGTGCCAGCAGCGTAGATACTAGCGGGGGAGCCAAAAACATTCAGTACTTC. As protein: CASSVDTSGGAKNIQYF.

The chain combines TRBV3-1 (or the pseudogene TRBV3-2) with TRBJ2-5, with TRBD2 matching 8 bases. CDR1 is LGHDT, CDR2 YNNKEL, per germline (reference sequence). This CDR3 contains 15 residues. J lost 3 bases, V lost 5 bases, and 8 bases had no gene match. The CDR3 DNA reads as TGTGCCAGCAGCGTCTTCCGACTAGCGAAAGAGACCCAGTACTTC. Its protein is CASSVFRLAKETQYF.

The chain links TRBV5-1 to TRBJ1-3; D perhaps matches TRBD1 (5 bases). This CDR3 is 15 amino acids long. Germline CDR1 reads SGHRS; CDR2 reads YFSETQ. The V end was cut by 2 bases, the J end by 1 base, with 10 bases between. The CDR3 sequence is CASSFASGSGNTIYF. The CDR3 DNA follows: TGCGCCAGCAGCTTTGCCTCAGGGTCTGGAAACACCATATATTTT.

This chain uses TRBV19 with TRBJ1-5, with a tentative D call TRBD1 (6 bases). This CDR3 region has 17 residues. Germline CDR1 reads LNHDA; CDR2 reads SQIVND (reference sequence). V dropped 0 bases and J dropped 4 bases, with 16 bases sitting between them. CDR3 sequence reads: CASSIDLDSLGNQPQHF. CDR3 in DNA: TGTGCCAGTAGTATAGATCTGGACAGTCTGGGGAATCAGCCCCAGCATTTT.